This T cell receptor (beta chain) was sequenced during a study of blood T cell repertoires in COVID-19. The table came from immunoSEQ multiplex PCR; TCRdb's copy has only in-frame clones and leaves some out. Here the sample spans approximately 250,000 clones, less than 90% being singletons. Trimming shortened V by 11 bases and J by 3 bases, and 14 bases separated the two germline ends. The CDR3 is made up of 12 amino acids. The V call is TRBV12-3 or TRBV12-4, the J call TRBJ2-7; possible D gene TRBD2, 6 bases. The TCR was taken from a man in his 60s with acute or convalescent COVID-19. The sample comprised peripheral blood. DNA for the CDR3: TGTGCCTCGGCTGAGGGAGGCTACGAGCAGTACTTC. It is translated as CASAEGGYEQYF.